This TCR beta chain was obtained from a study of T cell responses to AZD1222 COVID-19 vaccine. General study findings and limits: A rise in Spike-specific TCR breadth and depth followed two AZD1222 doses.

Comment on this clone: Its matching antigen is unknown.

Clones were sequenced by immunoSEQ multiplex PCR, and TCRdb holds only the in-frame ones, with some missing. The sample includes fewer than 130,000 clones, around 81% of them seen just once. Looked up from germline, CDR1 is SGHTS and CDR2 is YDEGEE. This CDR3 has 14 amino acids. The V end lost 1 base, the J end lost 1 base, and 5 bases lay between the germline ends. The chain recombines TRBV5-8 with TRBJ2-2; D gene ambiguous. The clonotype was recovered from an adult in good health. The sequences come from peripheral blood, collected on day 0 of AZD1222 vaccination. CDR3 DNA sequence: TGTGCCAGCAGCTTGAGGAGGAACACCGGGGAGCTGTTTTTT. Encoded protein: CASSLRRNTGELFF.